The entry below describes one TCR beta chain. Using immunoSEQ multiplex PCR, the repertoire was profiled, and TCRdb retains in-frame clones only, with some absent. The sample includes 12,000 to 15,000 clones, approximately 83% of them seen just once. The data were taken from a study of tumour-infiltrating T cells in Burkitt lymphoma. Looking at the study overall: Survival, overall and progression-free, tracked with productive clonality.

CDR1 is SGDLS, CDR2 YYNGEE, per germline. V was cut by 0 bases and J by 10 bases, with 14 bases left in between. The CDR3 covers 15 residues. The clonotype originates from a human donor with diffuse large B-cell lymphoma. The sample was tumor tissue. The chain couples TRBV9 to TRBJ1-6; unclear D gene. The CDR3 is CASSVVAAVGSPLHF. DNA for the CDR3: TGTGCCAGCAGCGTAGTGGCGGCAGTAGGGTCACCCCTCCACTTT.